The source of this T cell receptor (beta chain) is a study of shared clonotypes between healthy human individuals. Study conclusions and caveats: Depth of sequencing was expected to influence donor clonotype sharing. Sampling covered blood only; tissue repertoires likely differ.

This clone was observed a handful of times. Its antigen is currently unknown. The CDR3 sequence is 14 residues long. The germline V gene encodes CDR1 LNHDA and CDR2 SQIVND (reference sequence). V was pared by 5 bases and J by 2 bases, with 10 bases between. Genomic DNA of each subset was evenly split across several immunoSEQ plates. Each PCR replicate run on unsorted PBMC took in 300 ng DNA, some 28,000 T cell genomes. TCRdb's table, derived via immunoSEQ multiplex PCR, lists solely in-frame clones and lacks some. The sample holds hundreds of thousands of clones; 70% to 80% are singletons and the top ten take 12%.

The chain has TRBV19 and TRBJ1-5, with D uncertain. The sequenced sample was PBMCs. This receptor was identified in a woman between 40 and 50 years old in good health. Some clones in this sample may be carry-over from other donors' samples. CDR3 bases: TGTGCCAGTAGTGGGAGTGTACGCAATCAGCCCCAGCATTTT. Translated: CASSGSVRNQPQHF.